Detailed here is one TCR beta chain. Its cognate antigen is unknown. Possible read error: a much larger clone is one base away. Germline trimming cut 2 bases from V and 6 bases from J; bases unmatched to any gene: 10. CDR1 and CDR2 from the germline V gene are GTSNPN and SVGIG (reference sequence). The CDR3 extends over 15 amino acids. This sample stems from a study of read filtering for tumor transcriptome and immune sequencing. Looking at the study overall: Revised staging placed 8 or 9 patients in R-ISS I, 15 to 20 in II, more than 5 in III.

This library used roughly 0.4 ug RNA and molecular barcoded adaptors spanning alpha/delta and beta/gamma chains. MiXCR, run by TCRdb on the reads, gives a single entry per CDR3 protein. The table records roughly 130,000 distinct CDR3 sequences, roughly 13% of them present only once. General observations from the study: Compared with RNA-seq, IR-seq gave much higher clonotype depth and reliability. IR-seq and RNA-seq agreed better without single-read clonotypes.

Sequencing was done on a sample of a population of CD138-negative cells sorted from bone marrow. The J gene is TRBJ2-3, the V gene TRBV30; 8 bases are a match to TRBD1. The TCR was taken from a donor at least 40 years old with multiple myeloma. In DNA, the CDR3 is TGTGCCTGGAGTCGCACGACTAGACAGGGGGATACGCAGTATTTT. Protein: CAWSRTTRQGDTQYF.